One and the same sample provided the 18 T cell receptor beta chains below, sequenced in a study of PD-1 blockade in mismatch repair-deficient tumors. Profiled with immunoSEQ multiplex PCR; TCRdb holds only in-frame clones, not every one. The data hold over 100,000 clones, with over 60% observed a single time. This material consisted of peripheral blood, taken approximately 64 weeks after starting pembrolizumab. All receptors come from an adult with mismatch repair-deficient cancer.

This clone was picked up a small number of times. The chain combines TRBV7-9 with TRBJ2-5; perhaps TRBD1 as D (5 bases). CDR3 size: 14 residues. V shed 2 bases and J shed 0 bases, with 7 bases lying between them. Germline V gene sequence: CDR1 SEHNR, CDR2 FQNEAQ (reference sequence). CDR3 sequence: CASSLKGNQETQYF. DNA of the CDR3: TGTGCCAGCAGCTTAAAGGGGAACCAAGAGACCCAGTACTTC.

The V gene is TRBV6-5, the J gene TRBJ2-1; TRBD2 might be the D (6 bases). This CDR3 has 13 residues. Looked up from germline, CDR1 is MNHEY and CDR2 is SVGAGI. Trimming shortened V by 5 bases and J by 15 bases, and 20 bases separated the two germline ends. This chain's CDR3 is CASSTPTGEAPFF. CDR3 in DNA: TGTGCCAGCAGTACCCCCACTGGGGAGGCGCCGTTCTTC.

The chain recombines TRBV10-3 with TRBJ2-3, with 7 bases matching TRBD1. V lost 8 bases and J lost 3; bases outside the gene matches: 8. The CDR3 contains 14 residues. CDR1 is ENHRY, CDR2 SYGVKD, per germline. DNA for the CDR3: TGTGCCATCCGATGGGACAGTGGAACAGATACGCAGTATTTT. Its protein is CAIRWDSGTDTQYF.

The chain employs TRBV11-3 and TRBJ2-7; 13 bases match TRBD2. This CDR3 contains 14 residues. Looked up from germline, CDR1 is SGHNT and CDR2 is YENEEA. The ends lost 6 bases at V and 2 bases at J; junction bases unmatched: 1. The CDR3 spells CASRTSGRAYEQYF. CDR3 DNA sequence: TGTGCCAGCAGAACTAGCGGGAGGGCCTACGAGCAGTACTTC.

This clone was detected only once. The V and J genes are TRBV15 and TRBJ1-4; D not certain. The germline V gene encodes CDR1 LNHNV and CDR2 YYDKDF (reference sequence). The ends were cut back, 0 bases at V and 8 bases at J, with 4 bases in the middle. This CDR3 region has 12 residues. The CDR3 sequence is CATSREAEKLFF. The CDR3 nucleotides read TGTGCCACCAGCAGAGAGGCAGAAAAACTGTTTTTT.

CDR3 in amino acids: CASRKGLAGGTTGELFF. In nucleotides, the CDR3 is TGTGCCAGCAGAAAGGGACTAGCGGGAGGAACCACCGGGGAGCTGTTTTTT. The chain carries TRBV27 and TRBJ2-2; 15 nucleotides line up with TRBD2. Germline values: CDR1 MNHEY, CDR2 SMNVEV (reference sequence). J gave up 4 bases and V 6 bases, and 6 bases lay outside the gene matches. The CDR3 covers 17 residues.

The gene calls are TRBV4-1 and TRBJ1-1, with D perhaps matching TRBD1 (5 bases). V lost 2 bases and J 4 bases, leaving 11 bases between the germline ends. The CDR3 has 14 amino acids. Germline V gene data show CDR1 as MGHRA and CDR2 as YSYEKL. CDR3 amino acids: CASSQFSGSTEAFF. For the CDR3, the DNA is TGCGCCAGCAGCCAATTCTCAGGGAGCACTGAAGCTTTCTTT.

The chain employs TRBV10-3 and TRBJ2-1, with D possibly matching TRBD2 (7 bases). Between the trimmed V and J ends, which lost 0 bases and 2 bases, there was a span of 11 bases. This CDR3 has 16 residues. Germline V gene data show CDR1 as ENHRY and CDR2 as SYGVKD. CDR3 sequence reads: CAISESGGGTYNEQFF. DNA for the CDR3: TGTGCCATCAGTGAGTCGGGAGGGGGGACCTACAATGAGCAGTTCTTC.

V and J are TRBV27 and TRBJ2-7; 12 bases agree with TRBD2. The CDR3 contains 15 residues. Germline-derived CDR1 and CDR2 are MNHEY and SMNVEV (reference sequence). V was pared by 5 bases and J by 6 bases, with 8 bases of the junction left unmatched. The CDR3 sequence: CASSPRTSGTLEQYF. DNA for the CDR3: TGTGCCAGCAGTCCCAGGACTAGCGGGACCCTCGAGCAGTACTTC.

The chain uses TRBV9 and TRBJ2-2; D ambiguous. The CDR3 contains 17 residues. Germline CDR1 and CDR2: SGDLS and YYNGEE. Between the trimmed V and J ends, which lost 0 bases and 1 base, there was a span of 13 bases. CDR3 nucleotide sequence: TGTGCCAGCAGCGTAGGTACTGGACGGGTGAACACCGGGGAGCTGTTTTTT. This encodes CASSVGTGRVNTGELFF.

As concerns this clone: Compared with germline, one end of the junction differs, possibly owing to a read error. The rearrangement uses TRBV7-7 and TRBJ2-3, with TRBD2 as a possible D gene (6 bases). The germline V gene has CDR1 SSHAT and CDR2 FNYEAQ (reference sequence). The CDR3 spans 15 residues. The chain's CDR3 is CASSRSGVPPDTQYF. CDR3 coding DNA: TGTGCTAGCAGTCGTAGCGGAGTCCCCCCAGATACGCAGTATTTT.

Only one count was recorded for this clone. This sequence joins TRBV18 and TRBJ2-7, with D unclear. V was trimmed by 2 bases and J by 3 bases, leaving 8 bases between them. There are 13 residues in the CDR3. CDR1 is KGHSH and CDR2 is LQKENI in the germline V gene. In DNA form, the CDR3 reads TGTGCCAGCTCACCAACCAGACACTACGAGCAGTACTTC. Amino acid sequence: CASSPTRHYEQYF.

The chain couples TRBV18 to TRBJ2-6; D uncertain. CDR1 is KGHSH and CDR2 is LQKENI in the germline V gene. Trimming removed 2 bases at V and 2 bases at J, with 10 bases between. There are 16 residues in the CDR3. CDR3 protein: CASSPSGLAGANVLTF. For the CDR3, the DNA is TGTGCCAGCTCACCATCGGGTCTGGCTGGGGCCAACGTCCTGACTTTC.

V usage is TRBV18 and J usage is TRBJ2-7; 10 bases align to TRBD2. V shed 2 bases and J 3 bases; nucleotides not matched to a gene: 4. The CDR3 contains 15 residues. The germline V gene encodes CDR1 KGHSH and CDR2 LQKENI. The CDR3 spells CASSPWTSGNYEQYF. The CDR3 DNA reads TGTGCCAGCTCACCATGGACTAGCGGAAACTACGAGCAGTACTTC.

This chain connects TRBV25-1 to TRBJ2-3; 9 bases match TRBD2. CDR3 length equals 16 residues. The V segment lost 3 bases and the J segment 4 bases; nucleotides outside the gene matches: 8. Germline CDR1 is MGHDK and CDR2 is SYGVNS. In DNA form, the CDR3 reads TGTGCCAGCAGTGATTGGTCTAGCGGGACCCCAGATACGCAGTATTTT. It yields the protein CASSDWSSGTPDTQYF.

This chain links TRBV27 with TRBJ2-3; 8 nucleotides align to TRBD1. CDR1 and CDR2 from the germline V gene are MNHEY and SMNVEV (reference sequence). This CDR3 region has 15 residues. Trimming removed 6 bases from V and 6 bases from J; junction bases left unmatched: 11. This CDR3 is CASSYLNTGGDTQYF. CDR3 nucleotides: TGTGCCAGCAGCTATCTAAATACAGGGGGGGATACGCAGTATTTT.

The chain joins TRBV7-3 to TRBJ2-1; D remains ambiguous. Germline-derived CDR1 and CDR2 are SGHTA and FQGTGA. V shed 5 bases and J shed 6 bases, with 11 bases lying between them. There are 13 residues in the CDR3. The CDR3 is CASSTIWGNEQFF. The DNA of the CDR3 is TGTGCCAGCAGCACCATTTGGGGCAATGAGCAGTTCTTC.

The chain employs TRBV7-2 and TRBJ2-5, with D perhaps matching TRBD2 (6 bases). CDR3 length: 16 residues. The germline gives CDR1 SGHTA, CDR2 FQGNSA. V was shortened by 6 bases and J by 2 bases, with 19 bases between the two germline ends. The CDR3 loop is CASSPILAFPQETQYF. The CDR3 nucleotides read TGTGCCAGCAGTCCAATACTAGCTTTCCCACAAGAGACCCAGTACTTC.